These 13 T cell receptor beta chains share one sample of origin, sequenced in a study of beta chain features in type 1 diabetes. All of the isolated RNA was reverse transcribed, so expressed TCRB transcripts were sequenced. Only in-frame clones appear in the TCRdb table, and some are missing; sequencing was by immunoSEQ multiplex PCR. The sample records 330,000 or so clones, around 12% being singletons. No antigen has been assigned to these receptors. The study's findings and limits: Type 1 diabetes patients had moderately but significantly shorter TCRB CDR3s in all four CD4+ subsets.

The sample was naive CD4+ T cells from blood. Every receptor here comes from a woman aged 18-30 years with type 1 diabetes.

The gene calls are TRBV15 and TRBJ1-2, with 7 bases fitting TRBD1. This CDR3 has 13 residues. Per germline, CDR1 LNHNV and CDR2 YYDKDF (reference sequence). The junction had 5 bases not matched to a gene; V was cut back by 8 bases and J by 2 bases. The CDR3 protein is CATREGANYGYTF. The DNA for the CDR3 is TGTGCCACCCGGGAGGGGGCAAACTATGGCTACACCTTC. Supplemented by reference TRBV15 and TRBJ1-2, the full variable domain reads DAMVIQNPRYQVTQFGKPVTLSCSQTLNHNVMYWYQQKSSQAPKLLFHYYDKDFNNEADTPDNFQSRRPNTSFCFLDIRSPGLGDTAMYLCATREGANYGYTFGSGTRLTVV.

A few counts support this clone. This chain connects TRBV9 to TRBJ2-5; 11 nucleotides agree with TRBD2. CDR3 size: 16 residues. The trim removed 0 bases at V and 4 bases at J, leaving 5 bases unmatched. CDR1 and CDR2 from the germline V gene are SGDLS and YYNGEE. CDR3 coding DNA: TGTGCCAGCAGCGTAGGGGCTAGCGGGGGGCCAGAGACCCAGTACTTC. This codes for CASSVGASGGPETQYF.

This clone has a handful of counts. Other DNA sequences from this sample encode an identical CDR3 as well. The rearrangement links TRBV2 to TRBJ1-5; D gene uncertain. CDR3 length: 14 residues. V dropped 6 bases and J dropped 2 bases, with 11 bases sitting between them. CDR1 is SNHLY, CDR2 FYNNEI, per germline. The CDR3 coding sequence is TGTGCCAGCAGCTCCACCGGGGGCAATCAGCCCCAGCATTTT. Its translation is CASSSTGGNQPQHF.

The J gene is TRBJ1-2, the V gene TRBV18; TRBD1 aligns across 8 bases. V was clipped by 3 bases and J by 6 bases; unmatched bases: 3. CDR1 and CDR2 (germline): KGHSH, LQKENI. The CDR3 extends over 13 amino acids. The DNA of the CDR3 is TGTGCCAGCTCACCTCAGGACAGGGATGGCTACACCTTC. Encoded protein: CASSPQDRDGYTF.

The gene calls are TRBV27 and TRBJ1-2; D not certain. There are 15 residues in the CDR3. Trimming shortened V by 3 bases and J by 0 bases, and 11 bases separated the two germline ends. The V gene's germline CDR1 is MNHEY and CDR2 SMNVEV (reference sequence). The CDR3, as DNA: TGTGCCAGCAGTTTTGGGCAAAAAGCTAACTATGGCTACACCTTC. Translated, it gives CASSFGQKANYGYTF.

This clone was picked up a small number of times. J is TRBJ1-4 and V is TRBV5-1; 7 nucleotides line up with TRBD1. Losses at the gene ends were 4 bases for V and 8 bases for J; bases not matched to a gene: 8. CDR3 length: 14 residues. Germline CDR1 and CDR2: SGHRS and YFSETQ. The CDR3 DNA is TGCGCCAGCAGCCCCCAGGGGGGAGAGGAAAAACTGTTTTTT. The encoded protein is CASSPQGGEEKLFF. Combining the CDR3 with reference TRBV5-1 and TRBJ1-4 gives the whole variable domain KAGVTQTPRYLIKTRGQQVTLSCSPISGHRSVSWYQQTPGQGLQFLFEYFSETQRNKGNFPGRFSGRQFSNSRSEMNVSTLELGDSALYLCASSPQGGEEKLFFGSGTQLSVL.

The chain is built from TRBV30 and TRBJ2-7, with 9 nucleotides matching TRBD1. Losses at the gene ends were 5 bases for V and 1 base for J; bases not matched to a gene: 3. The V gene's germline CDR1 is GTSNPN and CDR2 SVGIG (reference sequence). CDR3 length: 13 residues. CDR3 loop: CAWPGQGSYEQYF. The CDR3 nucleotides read TGTGCCTGGCCGGGACAGGGATCCTACGAGCAGTACTTC.

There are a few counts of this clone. The CDR3, as DNA: TGTGCCAGCTCACCTGGGGGAGGGAACACTGAAGCTTTCTTT. Translation: CASSPGGGNTEAFF. V usage is TRBV18 and J usage is TRBJ1-1, with D possibly being TRBD1 (5 bases). The CDR3 loop spans 14 amino acids. Per the germline V gene, CDR1 is KGHSH and CDR2 is LQKENI. V lost 3 bases to trimming and J lost 1 base, with 9 bases between them.

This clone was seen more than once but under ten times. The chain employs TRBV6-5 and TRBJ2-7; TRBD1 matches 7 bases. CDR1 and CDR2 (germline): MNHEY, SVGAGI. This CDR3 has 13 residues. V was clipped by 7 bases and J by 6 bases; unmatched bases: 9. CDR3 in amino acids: CASNTPQGTEQYF. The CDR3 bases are TGTGCCAGCAACACTCCACAGGGGACCGAGCAGTACTTC.

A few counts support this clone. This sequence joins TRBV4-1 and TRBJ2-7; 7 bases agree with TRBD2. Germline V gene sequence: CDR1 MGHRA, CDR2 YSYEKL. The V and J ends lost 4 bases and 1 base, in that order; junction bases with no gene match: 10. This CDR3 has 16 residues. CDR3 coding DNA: TGCGCCAGCAGCCCCCGAGCGGGACGCCTATCCTACGAGCAGTACTTC. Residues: CASSPRAGRLSYEQYF.

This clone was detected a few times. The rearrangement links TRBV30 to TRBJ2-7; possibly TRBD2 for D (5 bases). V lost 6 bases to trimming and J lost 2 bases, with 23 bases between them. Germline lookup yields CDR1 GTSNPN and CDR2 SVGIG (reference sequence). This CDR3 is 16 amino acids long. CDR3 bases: TGTGCCTGCCCCCTAGGAGGCTCGGCGAACACCTACGAGCAGTACTTC. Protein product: CACPLGGSANTYEQYF.

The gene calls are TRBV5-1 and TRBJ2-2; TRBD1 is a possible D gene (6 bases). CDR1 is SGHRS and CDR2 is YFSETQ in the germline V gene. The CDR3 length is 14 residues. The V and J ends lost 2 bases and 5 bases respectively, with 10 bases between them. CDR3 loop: CASSFQGPTGELFF. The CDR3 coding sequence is TGCGCCAGCAGCTTCCAGGGGCCAACCGGGGAGCTGTTTTTT.

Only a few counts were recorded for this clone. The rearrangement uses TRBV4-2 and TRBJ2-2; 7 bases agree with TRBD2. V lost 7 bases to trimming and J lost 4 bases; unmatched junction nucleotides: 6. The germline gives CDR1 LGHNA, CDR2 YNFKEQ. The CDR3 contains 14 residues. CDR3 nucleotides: TGTGCCAGCAACGGCGGGAGATCCACCGGGGAGCTGTTTTTT. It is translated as CASNGGRSTGELFF.